This T cell receptor beta chain was recorded in a study of blood T cell repertoires in COVID-19. Study-wide context: Samples taken during acute and convalescent COVID-19 were collected in the United States, Italy and Spain.

Produced via immunoSEQ multiplex PCR; TCRdb's table is partial and in-frame only. The top ten clones hold about 0.26% of a sample with 650,000 to 800,000 clones, more than 80% of them seen once. V dropped 7 bases and J dropped 6 bases, with 13 bases sitting between them. This CDR3 contains 13 residues. The chain uses TRBV12-3 or TRBV12-4 and TRBJ1-5; tentative D call: TRBD1 (6 bases). Sample: peripheral blood. The TCR comes from a woman under 30 with acute or convalescent COVID-19. The CDR3 here is CASTLRGSQPQHF. CDR3 DNA sequence: TGTGCCAGCACCCTCAGGGGCTCTCAGCCCCAGCATTTT.